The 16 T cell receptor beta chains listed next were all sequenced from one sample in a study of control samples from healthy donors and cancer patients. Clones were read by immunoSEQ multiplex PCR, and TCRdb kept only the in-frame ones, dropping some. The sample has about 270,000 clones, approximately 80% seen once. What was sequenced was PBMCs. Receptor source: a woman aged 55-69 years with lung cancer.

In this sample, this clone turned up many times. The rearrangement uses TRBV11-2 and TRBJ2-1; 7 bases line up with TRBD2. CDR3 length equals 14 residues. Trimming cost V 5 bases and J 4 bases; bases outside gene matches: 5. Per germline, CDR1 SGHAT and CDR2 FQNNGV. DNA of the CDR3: TGTGCCAGCAGCATACCCGGGGGGTACAATGAGCAGTTCTTC. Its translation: CASSIPGGYNEQFF.

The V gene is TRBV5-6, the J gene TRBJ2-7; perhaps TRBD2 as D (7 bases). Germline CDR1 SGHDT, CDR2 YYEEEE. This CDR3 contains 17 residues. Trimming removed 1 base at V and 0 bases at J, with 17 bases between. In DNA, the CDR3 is TGTGCCAGCAGCTTGTGGGTGAGGGGGGGTATCTCCTACGAGCAGTACTTC. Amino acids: CASSLWVRGGISYEQYF.

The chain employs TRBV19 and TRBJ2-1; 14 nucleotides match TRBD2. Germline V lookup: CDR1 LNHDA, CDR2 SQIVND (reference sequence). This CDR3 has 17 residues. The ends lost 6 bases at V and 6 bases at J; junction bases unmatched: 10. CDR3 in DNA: TGTGCCAGTAGAGTTTGGAGCGGGACTAGCGGGAGCAATGAGCAGTTCTTC. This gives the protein CASRVWSGTSGSNEQFF.

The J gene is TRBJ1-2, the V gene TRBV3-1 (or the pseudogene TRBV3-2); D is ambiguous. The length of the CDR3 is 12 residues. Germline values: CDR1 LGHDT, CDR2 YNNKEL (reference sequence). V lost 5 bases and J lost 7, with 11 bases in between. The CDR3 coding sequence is TGTGCCAGCAGCTTAAGGGATCGTGGCTACACCTTC. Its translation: CASSLRDRGYTF.

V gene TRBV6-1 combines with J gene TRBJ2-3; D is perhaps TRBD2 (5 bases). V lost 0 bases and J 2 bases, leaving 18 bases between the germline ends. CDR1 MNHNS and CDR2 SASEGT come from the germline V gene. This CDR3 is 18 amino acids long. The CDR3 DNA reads TGTGCCAGCAGTGAAGCTCGAGGGAACGGTTTTATCACAGATACGCAGTATTTT. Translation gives CASSEARGNGFITDTQYF.

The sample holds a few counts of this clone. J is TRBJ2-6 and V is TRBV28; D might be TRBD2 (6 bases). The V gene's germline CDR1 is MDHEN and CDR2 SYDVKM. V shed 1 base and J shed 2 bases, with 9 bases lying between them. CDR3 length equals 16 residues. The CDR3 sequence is CASSLLEGAGANVLTF. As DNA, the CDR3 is TGTGCCAGCAGTTTATTGGAGGGAGCTGGGGCCAACGTCCTGACTTTC.

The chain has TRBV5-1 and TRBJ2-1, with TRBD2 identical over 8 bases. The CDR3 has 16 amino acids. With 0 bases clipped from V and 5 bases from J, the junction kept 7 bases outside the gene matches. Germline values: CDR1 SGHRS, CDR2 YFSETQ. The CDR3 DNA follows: TGCGCCAGCAGCTTGGGTCGGCTAGCGGGTGACAATGAGCAGTTCTTC. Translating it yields CASSLGRLAGDNEQFF.

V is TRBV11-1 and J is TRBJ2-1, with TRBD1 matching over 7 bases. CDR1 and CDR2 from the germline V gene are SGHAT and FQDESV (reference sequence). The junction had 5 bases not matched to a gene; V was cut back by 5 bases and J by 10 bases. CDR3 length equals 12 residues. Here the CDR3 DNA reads TGTGCCAGCAGCCGAGACAGGGAAGAGCAGTTCTTC. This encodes CASSRDREEQFF.

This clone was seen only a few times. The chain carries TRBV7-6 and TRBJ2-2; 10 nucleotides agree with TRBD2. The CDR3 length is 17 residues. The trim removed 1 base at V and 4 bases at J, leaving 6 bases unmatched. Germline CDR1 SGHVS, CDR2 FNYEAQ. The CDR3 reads CASSLDLAGEVTGELFF. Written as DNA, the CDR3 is TGTGCCAGCAGCTTAGACCTAGCGGGAGAGGTCACCGGGGAGCTGTTTTTT.

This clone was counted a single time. CDR3 nucleotide sequence: TGCGCCTCTCCAAAGACCGTGAGAGGGACAGGGGCGCTGGGAAACACCATATATTTT. Amino acid sequence: CASPKTVRGTGALGNTIYF. The V and J genes are TRBV10-1 and TRBJ1-3, with 10 bases fitting TRBD1. V trimming: 11 bases; J trimming: 4 bases; junction bases outside the gene matches: 23. This CDR3 has 19 residues. Germline V gene data show CDR1 as WNHNN and CDR2 as SYGVQD (reference sequence).

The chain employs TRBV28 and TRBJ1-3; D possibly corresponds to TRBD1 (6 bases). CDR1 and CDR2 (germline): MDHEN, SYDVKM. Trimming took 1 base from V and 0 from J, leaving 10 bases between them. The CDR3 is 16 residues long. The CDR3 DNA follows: TGTGCCAGCAGTTTATCAGGGGCCCTCTCTGGAAACACCATATATTTT. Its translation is CASSLSGALSGNTIYF.

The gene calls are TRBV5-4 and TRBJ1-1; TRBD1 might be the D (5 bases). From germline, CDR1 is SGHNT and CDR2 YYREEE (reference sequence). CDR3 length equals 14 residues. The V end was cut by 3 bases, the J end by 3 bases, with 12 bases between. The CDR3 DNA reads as TGTGCCAGCAGCTCCCCCCGGGACGACACTGAAGCTTTCTTT. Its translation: CASSSPRDDTEAFF.

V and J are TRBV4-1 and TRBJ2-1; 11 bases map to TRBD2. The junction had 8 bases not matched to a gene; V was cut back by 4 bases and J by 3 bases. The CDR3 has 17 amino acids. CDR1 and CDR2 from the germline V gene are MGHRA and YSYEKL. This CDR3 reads CASSPQVAGGIYNEQFF. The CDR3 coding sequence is TGCGCCAGCAGCCCCCAGGTAGCGGGGGGGATCTACAATGAGCAGTTCTTC.

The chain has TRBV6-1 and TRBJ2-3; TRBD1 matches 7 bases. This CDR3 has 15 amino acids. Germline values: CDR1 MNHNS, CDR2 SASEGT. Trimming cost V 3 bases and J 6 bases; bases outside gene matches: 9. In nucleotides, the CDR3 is TGTGCCAGCAGTGACAAACCGACAGGGTGGGATACGCAGTATTTT. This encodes CASSDKPTGWDTQYF.

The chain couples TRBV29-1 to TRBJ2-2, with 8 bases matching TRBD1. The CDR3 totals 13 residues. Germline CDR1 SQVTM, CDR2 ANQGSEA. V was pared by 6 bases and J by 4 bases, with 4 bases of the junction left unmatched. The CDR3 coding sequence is TGCAGCGTCGACAGGGGAGGCACCGGGGAGCTGTTTTTT. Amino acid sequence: CSVDRGGTGELFF.

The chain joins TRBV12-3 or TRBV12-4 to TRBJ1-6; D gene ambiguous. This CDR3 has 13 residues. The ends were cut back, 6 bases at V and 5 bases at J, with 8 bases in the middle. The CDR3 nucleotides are TGTGCCAGCAGCAGGACCGATAATTCACCCCTCCACTTT. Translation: CASSRTDNSPLHF.